The rows below give T cell receptor beta chains drawn from one sample of a study of cytomegalovirus exposure and HLA in healthy donors. Sequenced by immunoSEQ multiplex PCR; TCRdb stores in-frame clones only, minus some. This table has over 200,000 clones, about 80% appearing once. Sequences were obtained from PBMCs. The origin of the receptors is a woman aged 40-49 years in good health and CMV-seronegative. CDR3s include the opening cysteine and the closing phenylalanine or tryptophan. Each record gives: V gene, D gene, clone size, J gene, CDR3 DNA, CDR3 protein. A D gene is named only where the DNA matches it firmly. Clone size is given for some rows only: seen once, a few or many times, or a class if the clone is expanded.

TRBV19	NA	NA	TRBJ1-5	TGTGCCAGTAGCGTAGGGAGTCAGCCCCAGCATTTT	CASSVGSQPQHF
TRBV27	NA	once	TRBJ1-4	TGTGCCAGCAGCTTATCGATTCTAGTTTTT	CASSLSILVF
TRBV6-5	TRBD1	NA	TRBJ1-1	TGTGCCAGCAGTTACAGGGGGCTCGGCACTGAAGCTTTCTTT	CASSYRGLGTEAFF
TRBV28	NA	NA	TRBJ1-4	TGTGCCAGCAGTTTGGGGGGTATAAAAAAACTGTTTTTT	CASSLGGIKKLFF
TRBV4-1	NA	NA	TRBJ1-5	TGCGCCAGCAGCCAAGCCCCAGGGGATGAGCCCCAGCATTTT	CASSQAPGDEPQHF
TRBV29-1	NA	NA	TRBJ2-2	TGCAGCGCCCGACGGGGGATGAGGAACACCGGGGAGCTGTTTTTT	CSARRGMRNTGELFF
TRBV4-1	TRBD1	NA	TRBJ1-2	TGCGCCAGCAGCCAGGCCCGGGACAGGCCATGGGGCTACACCTTC	CASSQARDRPWGYTF
TRBV14	TRBD1	NA	TRBJ1-2	TGTGCCAGCAGCCTAACCGGGACAGGGATCTACACCTTC	CASSLTGTGIYTF
TRBV28	TRBD2	NA	TRBJ2-7	TGTGCCAGCAGTTTTCGTAGCGGGGTTAGGTACGAGCAGTACTTC	CASSFRSGVRYEQYF
TRBV19	NA	NA	TRBJ1-1	TGTGCCAGTAGGCAGGGTCGTACGGCTTTCTTT	CASRQGRTAFF
TRBV9	TRBD1	NA	TRBJ1-2	TGTGCCAGCAGCGTAAACTCCGGGACAGATGGCTACACCTTC	CASSVNSGTDGYTF
TRBV15	TRBD1	once	TRBJ2-7	TGTGCCACCGGCAGAGGAGGACAGGGGGGATCCTACGAGCAGTACTTC	CATGRGGQGGSYEQYF
TRBV4-3	TRBD2	few	TRBJ2-7	TGCGCCAGCAGCCAAGCCGGGGGGGCCTACGAGCAGTACTTC	CASSQAGGAYEQYF
TRBV19	NA	NA	TRBJ2-7	TGTGCCAGTAGTATAGATCATCTGGGGGGTCGCCTACTTGAGCAGTACTTC	CASSIDHLGGRLLEQYF
TRBV7-3	NA	NA	TRBJ1-1	TGTGCCAGCAGCTTAACGGGGGGGGCAGACACTGAAGCTTTCTTT	CASSLTGGADTEAFF
TRBV7-8	TRBD1	NA	TRBJ2-7	TGTGCCAGCAGCCTCCGGGACAGGGGGCTCTACGAGCAGTACTTC	CASSLRDRGLYEQYF
TRBV6-1	NA	few	TRBJ1-1	TGTGCCAGCAGCTCCCAGACAGCTCGGAACACTGAAGCTTTCTTT	CASSSQTARNTEAFF
TRBV25-1	NA	NA	TRBJ2-7	TGTGCCAGCAGTGAATATGTACTCGAGCAGTACTTC	CASSEYVLEQYF
TRBV10-3	NA	NA	TRBJ2-2	TGTGCCATCGCTTTACCTTGGGGAGGAGACACCGGGGAGCTGTTTTTT	CAIALPWGGDTGELFF
TRBV4-1	NA	NA	TRBJ1-4	TGCGCCAGCAGCCAAGACCAAGCTCCCCGTAATGAAAAACTGTTTTTT	CASSQDQAPRNEKLFF
TRBV29-1	NA	NA	TRBJ2-7	TGCAGCGTCCCCCCTGCACCGGCGGGATACGAGCAGTACTTC	CSVPPAPAGYEQYF
TRBV11-3	NA	NA	TRBJ2-3	TGTGCCAGCAGCCCCGGGACACAGTGGACAGATACGCAGTATTTT	CASSPGTQWTDTQYF
TRBV19	NA	once	TRBJ1-3	TGTGCCAGTAGTCACCCTCCCGACAGGACCTCTGGAAACACCATATATTTT	CASSHPPDRTSGNTIYF
TRBV29-1	NA	once	TRBJ2-1	TGCAGCGTAGGAGGTGGAAATGAGCAGTTCTTC	CSVGGGNEQFF
TRBV11-2	TRBD2	NA	TRBJ2-3	TGTGCTACCTCTTTGGGACTAGCGGGGGGGCAACATACGCAGTATTTT	CATSLGLAGGQHTQYF
TRBV30	NA	NA	TRBJ1-6	TGTGCCTGGAGTGGGGGGGGTGATAATTCACCCCTCCACTTT	CAWSGGGDNSPLHF
TRBV7-9	NA	NA	TRBJ1-2	TGTGCCAGCAGCTCCGGAGGAAACTATGGCTACACCTTC	CASSSGGNYGYTF
TRBV7-2	TRBD2	NA	TRBJ2-1	TGTGCCAGCAGCAGTCCTCGGGAGGCCAATGAGCAGTTCTTC	CASSSPREANEQFF
TRBV7-8	TRBD2	NA	TRBJ2-1	TGTGCCAGCAGCTTTCCCCTAGCGGGGGGGAGCTCCTACAATGAGCAGTTCTTC	CASSFPLAGGSSYNEQFF